This T cell receptor (beta chain) emerged from a study of blood T cell repertoires in COVID-19. TCRdb's copy holds only in-frame clones and misses some; the assay was immunoSEQ multiplex PCR. The table has about 120,000 clones, 80% to 90% seen once; the top ten hold 25% to 35%. Germline V CDR1 and CDR2: SGDLS, YYNGEE. V dropped 4 bases and J dropped 5; count of bases not matched to a gene: 7. The length of the CDR3 is 15 residues. The TCR originated in a woman in her sixties or seventies with acute or convalescent COVID-19. The rearrangement uses TRBV9 and TRBJ2-1, with TRBD1 matching 9 bases. Sequenced: peripheral blood. The CDR3: CASSRGGQGNNEQFF. In DNA form, the CDR3 reads TGTGCCAGCAGCAGGGGGGGACAGGGTAACAATGAGCAGTTCTTC.